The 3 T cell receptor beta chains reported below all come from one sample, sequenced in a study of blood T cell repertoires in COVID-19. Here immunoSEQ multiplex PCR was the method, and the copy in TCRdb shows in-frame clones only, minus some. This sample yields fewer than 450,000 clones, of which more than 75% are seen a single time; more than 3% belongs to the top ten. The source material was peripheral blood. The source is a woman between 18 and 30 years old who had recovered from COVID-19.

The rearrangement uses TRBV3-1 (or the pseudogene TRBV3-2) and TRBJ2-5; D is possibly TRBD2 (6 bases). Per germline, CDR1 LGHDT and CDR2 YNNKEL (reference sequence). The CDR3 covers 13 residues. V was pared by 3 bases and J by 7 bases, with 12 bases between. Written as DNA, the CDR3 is TGTGCCAGCAGCCAGACTAGTTTGGGGACCCAGTACTTC. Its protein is CASSQTSLGTQYF.

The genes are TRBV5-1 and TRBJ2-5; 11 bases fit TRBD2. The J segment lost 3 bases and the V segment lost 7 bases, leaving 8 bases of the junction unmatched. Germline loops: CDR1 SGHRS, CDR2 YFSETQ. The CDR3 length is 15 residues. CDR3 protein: CASRKGLAEEETQYF. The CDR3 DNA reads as TGCGCCAGCCGAAAGGGACTAGCGGAGGAAGAGACCCAGTACTTC.

The CDR3: CASTTHYRTNTEAFF. In DNA form, the CDR3 reads TGTGCCAGCACCACCCATTACAGGACGAACACTGAAGCTTTCTTT. The J gene is TRBJ1-1, the V gene TRBV27; a possible D gene is TRBD1 (5 bases). This CDR3 has 15 amino acids. V shed 7 bases and J shed 1 base, with 16 bases lying between them. CDR1 and CDR2 (germline): MNHEY, SMNVEV (reference sequence).